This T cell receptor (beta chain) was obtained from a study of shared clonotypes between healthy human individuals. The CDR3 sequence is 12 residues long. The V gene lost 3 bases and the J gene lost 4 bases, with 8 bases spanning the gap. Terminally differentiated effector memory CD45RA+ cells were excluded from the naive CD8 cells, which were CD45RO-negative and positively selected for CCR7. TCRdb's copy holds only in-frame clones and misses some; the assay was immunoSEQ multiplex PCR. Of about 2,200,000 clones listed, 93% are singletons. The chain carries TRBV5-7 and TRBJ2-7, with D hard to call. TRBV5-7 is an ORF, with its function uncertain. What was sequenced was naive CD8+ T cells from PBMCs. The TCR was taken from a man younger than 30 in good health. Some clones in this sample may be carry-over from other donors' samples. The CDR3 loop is CASSSAAYEQYF. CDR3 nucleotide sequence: TGTGCCAGCAGCTCCGCCGCATACGAGCAGTACTTC.